This TCR beta chain came from a study of CD8+CD57+ T cells in acquired aplastic anemia. It was patients with CD8+CD57+ cell expansion by flow cytometry who were chosen for sequencing. This CDR3 spans 13 amino acids. V was shortened by 1 base and J by 5 bases, with 5 bases between the two germline ends. Germline CDR1 and CDR2: SGHVS and FNYEAQ. TCR beta VDJ and CDR3 were profiled, and genomic DNA was the template. TCRdb fed the reads into MiXCR, producing one record per CDR3 protein. The sample includes around 42,000 distinct CDR3 sequences, approximately 63% seen only once; the top ten take about 60%.

J is TRBJ1-4 and V is TRBV7-6; D remains unclear. Sequencing was done on a sample of sorted CD4+, CD8+, or CD8+CD57+ T cells (not recorded which) from PBMCs. The receptor's source is a human donor with aplastic anemia. The CDR3 nucleotides are TGTGCCAGCAGCTTAGGGCGAAATGAAAAACTGTTTTTT. It translates to CASSLGRNEKLFF.